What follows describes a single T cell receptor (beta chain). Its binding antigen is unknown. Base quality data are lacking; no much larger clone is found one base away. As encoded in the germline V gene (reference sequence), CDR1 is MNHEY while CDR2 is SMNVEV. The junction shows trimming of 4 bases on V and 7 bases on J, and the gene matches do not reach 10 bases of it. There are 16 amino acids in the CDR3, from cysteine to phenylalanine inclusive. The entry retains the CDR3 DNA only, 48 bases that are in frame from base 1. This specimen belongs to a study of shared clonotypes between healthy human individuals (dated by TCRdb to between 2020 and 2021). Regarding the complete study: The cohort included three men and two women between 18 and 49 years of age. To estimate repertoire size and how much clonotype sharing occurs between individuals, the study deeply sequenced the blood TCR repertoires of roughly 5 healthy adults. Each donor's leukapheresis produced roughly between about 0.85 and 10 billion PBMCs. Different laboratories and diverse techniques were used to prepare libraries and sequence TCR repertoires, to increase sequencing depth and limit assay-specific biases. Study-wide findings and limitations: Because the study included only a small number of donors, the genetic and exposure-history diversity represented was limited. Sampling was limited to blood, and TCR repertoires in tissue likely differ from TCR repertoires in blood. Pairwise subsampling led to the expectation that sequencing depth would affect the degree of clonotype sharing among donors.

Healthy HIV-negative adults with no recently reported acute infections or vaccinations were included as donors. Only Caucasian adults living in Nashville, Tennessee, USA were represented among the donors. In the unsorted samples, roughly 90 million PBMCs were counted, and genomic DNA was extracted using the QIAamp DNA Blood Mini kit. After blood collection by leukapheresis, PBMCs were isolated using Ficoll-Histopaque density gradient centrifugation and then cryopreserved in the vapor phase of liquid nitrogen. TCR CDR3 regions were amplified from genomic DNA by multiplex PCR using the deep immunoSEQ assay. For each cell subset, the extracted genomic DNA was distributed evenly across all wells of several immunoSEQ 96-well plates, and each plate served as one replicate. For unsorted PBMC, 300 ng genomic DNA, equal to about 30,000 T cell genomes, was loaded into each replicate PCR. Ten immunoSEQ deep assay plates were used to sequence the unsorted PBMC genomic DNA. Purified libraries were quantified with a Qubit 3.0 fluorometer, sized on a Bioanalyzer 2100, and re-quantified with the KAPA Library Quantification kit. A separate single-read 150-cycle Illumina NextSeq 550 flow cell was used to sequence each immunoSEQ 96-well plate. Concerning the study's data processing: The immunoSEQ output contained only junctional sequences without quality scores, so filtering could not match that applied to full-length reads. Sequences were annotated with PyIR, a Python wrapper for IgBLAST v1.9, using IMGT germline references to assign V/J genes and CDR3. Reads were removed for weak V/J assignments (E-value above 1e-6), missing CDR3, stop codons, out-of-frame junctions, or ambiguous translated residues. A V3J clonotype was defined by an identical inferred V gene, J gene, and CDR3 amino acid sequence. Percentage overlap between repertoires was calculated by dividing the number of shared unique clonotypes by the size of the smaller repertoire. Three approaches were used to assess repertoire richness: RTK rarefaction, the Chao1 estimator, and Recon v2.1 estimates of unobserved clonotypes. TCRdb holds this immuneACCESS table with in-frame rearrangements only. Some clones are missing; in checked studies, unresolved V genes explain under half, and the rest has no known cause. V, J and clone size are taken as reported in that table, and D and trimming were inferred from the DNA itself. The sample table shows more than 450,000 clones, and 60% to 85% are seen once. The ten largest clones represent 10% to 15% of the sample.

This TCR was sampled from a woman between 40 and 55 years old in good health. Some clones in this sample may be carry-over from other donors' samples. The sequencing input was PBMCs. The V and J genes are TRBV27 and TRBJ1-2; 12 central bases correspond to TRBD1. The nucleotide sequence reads TGTGCCAGCAGTTCGAACCGGGACAGGGGGCGACTTGGCTACACCTTC. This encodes CASSSNRDRGRLGYTF.